The rows below give T cell receptor beta chains drawn from one sample of a study of control samples from healthy donors and cancer patients. Only in-frame clones appear in the TCRdb table, and some are missing; sequencing was by immunoSEQ multiplex PCR. The repertoire holds over 100,000 clones, with about 89% as singletons. Sequences were obtained from blood. The receptors were gathered from a woman between 45 and 65 years old in good health. CDR3s include the opening cysteine and the closing phenylalanine or tryptophan. A D gene is named only where the DNA matches it firmly. Clone size is not always given. Where it is, it says once, few, many or a class for expanded clones.

d_gene	j_gene	v_gene	abundance	CDR3nt	CDR3aa
TRBD1	TRBJ1-4	TRBV19	few	TGTGCCAGTACCCCGGGACAGGGGGCCGCAACTAATGAAAAACTGTTTTTT	CASTPGQGAATNEKLFF
TRBD1	TRBJ1-3	TRBV10-1	NA	TGCGCCAGCAGTGAAGGACAGGGGCGAAACACCATATATTTT	CASSEGQGRNTIYF
NA	TRBJ2-1	TRBV6-2/TRBV6-3	NA	TGTGCCAGCAGCCCACTCGATGAGCAGTTCTTC	CASSPLDEQFF
TRBD1	TRBJ1-1	TRBV15	NA	TGTGCCACCAGAAGACAGGGGACTGAAGCTTTCTTT	CATRRQGTEAFF
NA	TRBJ1-4	TRBV2	NA	TGTGCCAGTGAAGGCCCTTCGGGGGAAAAACTGTTTTTT	CASEGPSGEKLFF
NA	TRBJ2-3	TRBV12-3/TRBV12-4	NA	TGTGCCACCTCCCCCCCCACACGGGATACGCAGTATTTT	CATSPPTRDTQYF
NA	TRBJ1-2	TRBV5-4	once	TGTGCCAGCAGCTTGGAGTTGAACTATGGCTACACCTTC	CASSLELNYGYTF
NA	TRBJ2-1	TRBV29-1	NA	TGCAGCGTGCCCTTATACAATGAGCAGTTCTTC	CSVPLYNEQFF
NA	TRBJ2-1	TRBV5-8	NA	TGTGCCAGCAGCTTCGGTCGAACAGTGTACAATGAGCAGTTCTTC	CASSFGRTVYNEQFF
TRBD1	TRBJ1-1	TRBV29-1	once	TGCAGCGTTAGAGTTTACAGGGGGCAGGACACTGAAGCTTTCTTT	CSVRVYRGQDTEAFF
NA	TRBJ1-1	TRBV6-6	few	TGTGCCAGCAGCCGAACCTCGACGGCGAACACTGAAGCTTTCTTT	CASSRTSTANTEAFF
NA	TRBJ1-5	TRBV24-1	NA	TGTGCCACCAGTGATCGGGGGGGCGCGCCCCAGCATTTT	CATSDRGGAPQHF
NA	TRBJ2-3	TRBV5-6	NA	TGTGCCAGCAGCTTTCTTTTAGAGGTCCCAGATACGCAGTATTTT	CASSFLLEVPDTQYF
NA	TRBJ1-2	TRBV24-1	once	TGTGCCACCAGTGATTTGCAATATGGCTACACCTTC	CATSDLQYGYTF
NA	TRBJ2-1	TRBV7-9	NA	TGTGCCAGCAGCGCTCCCGTAGGTTTGATCCGGAGGTACAATGAGCAGTTCTTC	CASSAPVGLIRRYNEQFF
NA	TRBJ1-2	TRBV19	NA	TGTGCCAGTAGTACCCGGGACAACTACACCTTC	CASSTRDNYTF
NA	TRBJ2-7	TRBV6-5	NA	TGTGCCAGCAGCGGCCGCAGGACCTACGAGCAGTACTTC	CASSGRRTYEQYF
NA	TRBJ1-6	TRBV7-2	NA	TGTGCCAGCAGCCTCCAGAGCATATATAATTCACCCCTCCACTTT	CASSLQSIYNSPLHF
TRBD1	TRBJ1-2	TRBV30	NA	TGTGCCTGGGGTGCCCCAGGGGGCGGTGGCTACACCTTC	CAWGAPGGGGYTF
NA	TRBJ1-6	TRBV30	NA	TGTGCCTGGAGTGTACAAGTCCTCGGCAGGCTCCTCCACTTT	CAWSVQVLGRLLHF
TRBD1	TRBJ1-4	TRBV19	NA	TGTGCCAGTAGTATCCCGGGACAGGGATATGAAAAACTGTTTTTT	CASSIPGQGYEKLFF
NA	TRBJ2-1	TRBV2	few	TGTGCCAGCCGTACCGTGTCCTACAATGAGCAGTTCTTC	CASRTVSYNEQFF
NA	TRBJ2-7	TRBV6-6	NA	TGTGCCAGCAGAGCCTCTTACGAGCAGTACTTC	CASRASYEQYF
NA	TRBJ1-5	TRBV6-5	medium-sized	TGTGCCAGCAGTTACTCGGGACAGCCCCAGCATTTT	CASSYSGQPQHF
NA	TRBJ1-1	TRBV19	NA	TGTGCCAGTAGTATAGGTACAGGCACTGAAGCTTTCTTT	CASSIGTGTEAFF
TRBD1	TRBJ1-5	TRBV19	NA	TGTGCCAGTAGTGAAAGGGACAGGGCGGCGGGGCAGCCCCAGCATTTT	CASSERDRAAGQPQHF
TRBD2	TRBJ2-3	TRBV7-9	NA	TGTGCCAGCAGCTTACTCCTGGAGCGGGGGAGCACAGATACGCAGTATTTT	CASSLLLERGSTDTQYF
TRBD2	TRBJ2-1	TRBV5-1	NA	TGCGCCAGCAGCTTGCGGCTAGCGGGGAGCTCCTACAATGAGCAGTTCTTC	CASSLRLAGSSYNEQFF
NA	TRBJ2-5	TRBV5-4	NA	TGTGCCAGCAGCTGGAAGGGGGGGGAAGAGACCCAGTACTTC	CASSWKGGEETQYF
NA	TRBJ2-2	TRBV24-1	NA	TGTGCCACCAGTGTAGCAGGAACCGGGGAGCTGTTTTTT	CATSVAGTGELFF
NA	TRBJ2-1	TRBV7-3	once	TGTGCCAGCAGCCCGGGCCGGGCCGACCCGAGCTCCTACAATGAGCAGTTCTTC	CASSPGRADPSSYNEQFF
TRBD2	TRBJ2-4	TRBV7-8	few	TGTGCCAGCAGCCCCGAGGCTAGCGGAGGGTGGATAGCCAAAAACATTCAGTACTTC	CASSPEASGGWIAKNIQYF
NA	TRBJ2-3	TRBV5-1	NA	TGCGCCAGCAGCTTGGACAGGGCCACAGATACGCAGTATTTT	CASSLDRATDTQYF
NA	TRBJ2-3	TRBV11-2	NA	TGTGCCAGCAGCTTACGGCTAGCCCCAGATACGCAGTATTTT	CASSLRLAPDTQYF
NA	TRBJ1-1	TRBV19	NA	TGTGCCAGTAAAGTTTCGGCGGGGGCTGAAGCTTTCTTT	CASKVSAGAEAFF
TRBD2	TRBJ2-3	TRBV7-2	NA	TGTGCCAGCAGCCTCCAAAGACTAGCGGGAACCACAGATACGCAGTATTTT	CASSLQRLAGTTDTQYF
TRBD1	TRBJ2-1	TRBV7-3	NA	TGTGCCAGCAGCGTGATCGGGACAGCCTACAATGAGCAGTTCTTC	CASSVIGTAYNEQFF
NA	TRBJ1-2	TRBV10-3	NA	TGTGCCATTGGACGTTCTGGCTATGGCTACACCTTC	CAIGRSGYGYTF
NA	TRBJ2-1	TRBV11-2	once	TGTGCCAGCAGCTCGTCGGGAGAGTGGAGGGATGAGCAGTTCTTC	CASSSSGEWRDEQFF
NA	TRBJ2-7	TRBV19	NA	TGTACCAGTAGTTTCCAGACCGGGATTGGGGTCGAGCAGTACTTC	CTSSFQTGIGVEQYF
TRBD1	TRBJ1-1	TRBV6-6	NA	TGTGCCAGCAGTTACGGGACAGTGAACACTGAAGCTTTCTTT	CASSYGTVNTEAFF
NA	TRBJ2-5	TRBV5-4	NA	TGTGCCAGCAGCTTTGGGGGATCCCAAGAGACCCAGTACTTC	CASSFGGSQETQYF
NA	TRBJ2-3	TRBV18	NA	TGTGCCAGCTCATTTACGGGTGGGTCCACAGATACGCAGTATTTT	CASSFTGGSTDTQYF
TRBD2	TRBJ2-2	TRBV5-1	few	TGCGCCAGCAGCTTGGGGTCTAGCGGGGTCACCGGGGAGCTGTTTTTT	CASSLGSSGVTGELFF
NA	TRBJ1-4	TRBV4-3	NA	TGCGCCAGCAGCCTCCAGGCAGGACAAGGCGAAAAACTGTTTTTT	CASSLQAGQGEKLFF
TRBD1	TRBJ2-1	TRBV10-1	NA	TGCGCCAGCCTGGGACAGGGTCTCGATGAGCAGTTCTTC	CASLGQGLDEQFF
NA	TRBJ1-1	TRBV27	once	TGTGCCAGCAGTTTATTTCGCGCGAACACTGAAGCTTTCTTT	CASSLFRANTEAFF
NA	TRBJ1-5	TRBV19	NA	TGTGCCAGTAGTTGGGCAGGTGGACAGCCCCAGCATTTT	CASSWAGGQPQHF
NA	TRBJ2-2	TRBV9	NA	TGTGCCAGCAGCGTAGGTGGGATCGGGGAGCTGTTTTTT	CASSVGGIGELFF
TRBD1	TRBJ2-1	TRBV30	NA	TGTGCCTGGCTCGATCCCACAGGGGGCGTAGGACATGAGCAGTTCTTC	CAWLDPTGGVGHEQFF
NA	TRBJ2-4	TRBV27	NA	TGTGCCAGCAGTTTAGCGGGACCGCCGCTAAAAAACATTCAGTACTTC	CASSLAGPPLKNIQYF
NA	TRBJ1-1	TRBV7-3	NA	TGTGCCAGCTCCAGACAGGCGACTATGAACACTGAAGCTTTCTTT	CASSRQATMNTEAFF
NA	TRBJ2-1	TRBV3-1/TRBV3-2	NA	TGTGCCAGCAGCCAAGATCTGATAGCGGCGAGCTCCTACAATGAGCAGTTCTTC	CASSQDLIAASSYNEQFF